These T cell receptor beta chains were read from a single sample in a study of CD8 T cells in Susac syndrome. TCRdb fed the immunoSEQ multiplex PCR reads into MiXCR, producing one record per CDR3 protein. The sample consists of 150,000 to 250,000 distinct CDR3 sequences, about 95% of them appearing once. The source material was CD4+ T cells from PBMCs. Receptors originate from a human donor with multiple sclerosis. Both conserved end residues are part of each CDR3. Fields, in order: D gene, J gene, V gene, CDR3 DNA, CDR3 protein. A D gene is named only where the DNA matches it firmly.

>NA|TRBJ2-1|TRBV29-1
TGCAGCGTTGATCCCGGGATTTCGGCCTACAATGAGCAGTTCTTC
CSVDPGISAYNEQFF
>NA|TRBJ2-1|TRBV7-8
TGTGCCAGCAGCCCCAGGTCGGATGACAATGAGCAGTTCTTC
CASSPRSDDNEQFF
>TRBD2|TRBJ2-3|TRBV29-1
TGCAGCGTTGTCCCCCTAGCGGATTTTGCTAGCACAGATACGCAGTATTTT
CSVVPLADFASTDTQYF
>TRBD2|TRBJ2-6|TRBV30
TGTGCCTGGAGTGAGGCTCCCGGGAGGAGTAGGTCTGGGGCCAACGTCCTGACTTTC
CAWSEAPGRSRSGANVLTF
>NA|TRBJ2-7|TRBV6-2/TRBV6-3
TGTGCCAGCCGACCTTGGCTAACCTACGAGCAGTACTTC
CASRPWLTYEQYF
>TRBD2|TRBJ2-1|TRBV4-2
TGTGCCAGCAGCCAAGATAAACGAGCGGGAGACGACTCGGTCTTC
CASSQDKRAGDDSVF
>NA|TRBJ1-2|TRBV24-1
TGTGCCACCAGTGATCGGGCCAACTATGGCTACACCTTC
CATSDRANYGYTF
>TRBD2|TRBJ2-7|TRBV25-1
TGTGCCAGCTCCTGGGCGGGAGGGCCGCACGAGCAGTACTTC
CASSWAGGPHEQYF
>TRBD2|TRBJ2-3|TRBV5-4
TGTGCCAGCAGCCCCGAGGGGCGGGGGATAAGCACAGATACGCAGTATTTT
CASSPEGRGISTDTQYF
>TRBD2|TRBJ2-2|TRBV20-1
TGCAGTGCTAGAGTCGCGGGGGGGGCCGCGAACACCGGGGAGCTGTTTTTT
CSARVAGGAANTGELFF
>NA|TRBJ2-1|TRBV9
TGTGCCAGCAGTCAAGGGGTGTACGAGCAGTTCTTC
CASSQGVYEQFF
>TRBD2|TRBJ2-7|TRBV14
TGTGCCAGCAGCCCACGGCAAGCGGGAGGCGGATACGAGCAGTACTTC
CASSPRQAGGGYEQYF
>NA|TRBJ2-3|TRBV27
TGTGCCAGCAGTTTAGGTGGACTGTCATTTTATACGCAGTATTTT
CASSLGGLSFYTQYF
>NA|TRBJ2-7|TRBV29-1
TGCAGCGTTCGAGGCCTCGAGCAGTACTTC
CSVRGLEQYF
>NA|TRBJ1-2|TRBV7-9
TGTGCCAGCAGCTTAGGGAGTTTGGGCTACACCTTC
CASSLGSLGYTF
>NA|TRBJ2-7|TRBV11-2
TGTGCCAGCAGCTCACTCCTAAAGGCGAGCTCCTACGAGCAGTACTTC
CASSSLLKASSYEQYF
>NA|TRBJ1-1|TRBV30
TGTGCCTGGACCCGGGGGGAGTCTGAAGCTTTCTTT
CAWTRGESEAFF
>TRBD1|TRBJ2-7|TRBV6-5
TGTGCCAGCAGTTGGGCCGACAGGGCAAGCTCCTACGAGCAGTACTTC
CASSWADRASSYEQYF
>NA|TRBJ2-2|TRBV29-1
TGCAGCGTTGAGCAGGCCAGGTCCACCGGGGAGCTGTTTTTT
CSVEQARSTGELFF
>NA|TRBJ2-7|TRBV11-1
TGTGCCAGCAGCTTAATGGGAGTTAAGAACGAGCAGTACTTC
CASSLMGVKNEQYF
>TRBD1|TRBJ2-1|TRBV24-1
TGTGCCACCCAACAGGGACAGGGTGAAAATGAGCAGTTCTTC
CATQQGQGENEQFF
>NA|TRBJ2-2|TRBV30
TGTGCCTGGACAGCTCTGGGGCCGGGGGAGCTGTTTTTT
CAWTALGPGELFF